This T cell receptor beta chain was observed in a study of cytomegalovirus exposure and HLA in healthy donors. General study findings and limits: Data from an earlier analysis indicated that most TCR beta V segments were productive either about 87% or about 30% of the time.

Trimming removed 8 bases from V and 4 bases from J, with 6 bases in between. The germline gives CDR1 MNHEY, CDR2 SMNVEV (reference sequence). There are 10 residues in the CDR3. Comments on this clone: What it binds is not known.

PCR primers comprised 60 Vbeta and 13 Jbeta primers. Using immunoSEQ multiplex PCR, the repertoire was profiled, and TCRdb retains in-frame clones only, with some absent. The sample lists hundreds of thousands of clones, around four fifths occurring once. This clonotype was sampled from a woman between 35 and 50 years old in good health and CMV-seronegative. The sample comprised PBMCs. The rearrangement links TRBV27 to TRBJ2-7; D remains unclear. This CDR3 is CASGRYEQYF. The CDR3 DNA reads TGTGCCAGCGGCAGGTACGAGCAGTACTTC.